The 27 T cell receptor beta chains below come from one sample, sequenced in a study of T cell responses to AZD1222 COVID-19 vaccine. Here immunoSEQ multiplex PCR was the method, and the copy in TCRdb shows in-frame clones only, minus some. The sample records 98,000 or so clones, around nine tenths being singletons. The sequencing used peripheral blood, collected 28 days after the second dose of the MenACWY control vaccine. The origin of the receptors is an adult who received the MenACWY meningococcal vaccine as a control.

The chain joins TRBV15 to TRBJ2-5, with no clear D. The CDR3 is made up of 15 amino acids. Trimming stripped 2 bases from V and 2 bases from J, with 12 bases between. CDR1 is LNHNV and CDR2 is YYDKDF in the germline V gene (reference sequence). Here the CDR3 DNA reads TGTGCCACCAGCAGAATGGGCCCAGGACAAGAGACCCAGTACTTC. Translating it yields CATSRMGPGQETQYF. The full variable domain, its missing parts supplied by reference TRBV15 and TRBJ2-5, is DAMVIQNPRYQVTQFGKPVTLSCSQTLNHNVMYWYQQKSSQAPKLLFHYYDKDFNNEADTPDNFQSRRPNTSFCFLDIRSPGLGDTAMYLCATSRMGPGQETQYFGPGTRLLVL.

V usage is TRBV19 and J usage is TRBJ1-6; D call uncertain. V shed 5 bases and J shed 9 bases, with 8 bases lying between them. Germline CDR1 LNHDA, CDR2 SQIVND (reference sequence). The CDR3 has 12 residues. CDR3 region: CASSAVGSPLHF. The CDR3 DNA follows: TGTGCCAGTAGTGCCGTTGGTTCACCCCTCCACTTT.

The table lists this clone with a count of one. The genes are TRBV7-6 and TRBJ2-2; no definite D call. The germline gives CDR1 SGHVS, CDR2 FNYEAQ. The CDR3 has 12 residues. V shed 6 bases and J shed 4 bases, with 6 bases lying between them. CDR3 protein: CASSPGTGELFF. The CDR3 nucleotides are TGTGCCAGCAGTCCAGGCACCGGGGAGCTGTTTTTT.

The genes are TRBV27 and TRBJ1-2; TRBD1 might be the D (5 bases). The V gene lost 6 bases and the J gene lost 5 bases, with 19 bases spanning the gap. Germline-derived CDR1 and CDR2 are MNHEY and SMNVEV (reference sequence). The CDR3 is 15 residues long. CDR3 residues: CASSLTQGIEYGYTF. The CDR3, as DNA: TGTGCCAGCAGCCTAACCCAGGGTATAGAGTATGGCTACACCTTC.

The chain combines TRBV15 with TRBJ1-5; D gene ambiguous. V was shortened by 0 bases and J by 11 bases, with 14 bases between the two germline ends. The CDR3 is 14 amino acids. Germline lookup yields CDR1 LNHNV and CDR2 YYDKDF (reference sequence). In nucleotides, the CDR3 is TGTGCCACCAGCAGAGATTACCAAGGAGGAACCCAGCATTTT. Amino acids: CATSRDYQGGTQHF.

This chain connects TRBV30 to TRBJ1-4, with D possibly being TRBD1 (5 bases). V was pared by 1 base and J by 8 bases, with 20 bases between. The CDR3 loop spans 16 amino acids. Germline CDR1 and CDR2: GTSNPN and SVGIG (reference sequence). The CDR3 coding sequence is TGTGCCTGGAGTGGGAAGGGTCCAGGGCGAGGGGAAAAACTGTTTTTT. Protein product: CAWSGKGPGRGEKLFF.

This CDR3 is CASSLGQVTSETQYF. CDR3 bases: TGTGCCAGCAGCTTGGGACAGGTAACATCGGAGACCCAGTACTTC. The chain is built from TRBV7-2 and TRBJ2-5; 8 bases line up with TRBD1. The CDR3 loop spans 15 amino acids. After removal of 3 bases from V and 5 bases from J, the junction contained 8 bases not matched to a gene. Germline assignment: CDR1 SGHTA and CDR2 FQGNSA.

V gene TRBV27 combines with J gene TRBJ2-2, with 12 bases matching TRBD2. The CDR3 length is 16 residues. With 3 bases clipped from V and 5 bases from J, the junction kept 4 bases outside the gene matches. Germline V lookup: CDR1 MNHEY, CDR2 SMNVEV (reference sequence). The DNA of the CDR3 is TGTGCCAGCAGTTTGACTAGCGGGGGAGGTACCGGGGAGCTGTTTTTT. Its protein is CASSLTSGGGTGELFF.

This chain connects TRBV6-5 to TRBJ2-2; D may match TRBD1 or TRBD2 (5 bases each). V was shortened by 6 bases and J by 4 bases, with 15 bases between the two germline ends. Germline assignment: CDR1 MNHEY and CDR2 SVGAGI. The CDR3 spans 15 residues. The CDR3 is CASRTGTFPTGELFF. The CDR3, as DNA: TGTGCCAGCAGAACCGGGACGTTCCCCACCGGGGAGCTGTTTTTT.

The chain uses TRBV29-1 and TRBJ1-5; D is uncertain. This CDR3 region has 15 residues. Trimming pared 3 bases from V and 5 bases from J, leaving 17 bases between. CDR1 and CDR2 from the germline V gene are SQVTM and ANQGSEA. CDR3: CSVEGENKQDQPQHF. CDR3 in DNA: TGCAGCGTTGAGGGTGAAAACAAGCAGGATCAGCCCCAGCATTTT.

The CDR3 bases are TGTGCCAGCAGTGCCAGACAGGGACCATATGGCTACACCTTC. It codes for CASSARQGPYGYTF. V is TRBV6-2 or TRBV6-3 and J is TRBJ1-2; 7 nucleotides agree with TRBD1. The germline CDR1 and CDR2 sequences are MNHEY and SVGEGT. With V trimmed by 5 bases and J by 5 bases, 8 bases remained unmatched. The length of the CDR3 is 14 residues.

V is TRBV29-1 and J is TRBJ1-2; 7 bases agree with TRBD1. Germline-derived CDR1 and CDR2 are SQVTM and ANQGSEA. V was pared by 4 bases and J by 5 bases, with 10 bases of the junction left unmatched. The CDR3 spans 14 residues. In DNA, the CDR3 is TGCAGCGTTGCCCCCCCGACAGGGATGTATGGCTACACCTTC. Translated, it gives CSVAPPTGMYGYTF.

The rearrangement joins TRBV27 to TRBJ1-2, with a weak D call TRBD1 (5 bases). Germline V gene data show CDR1 as MNHEY and CDR2 as SMNVEV (reference sequence). This CDR3 spans 16 amino acids. Trimming removed 3 bases from V and 7 bases from J, with 21 bases in between. The CDR3 loop is CASSLSRLQGLGGYTF. The CDR3 DNA reads TGTGCCAGCAGTTTGAGTAGGTTGCAGGGCCTAGGTGGCTACACCTTC.

This sequence joins TRBV5-4 and TRBJ1-4, with 8 nucleotides matching TRBD1. Germline V gives CDR1 SGHNT, CDR2 YYREEE (reference sequence). Trimming took 4 bases from V and 6 from J; bases not matched to a gene: 5. There are 14 residues in the CDR3. The CDR3 reads CASSGSGGDEKLFF. CDR3 sequence (DNA): TGTGCCAGCAGCGGTTCAGGGGGCGATGAAAAACTGTTTTTT.

The genes are TRBV27 and TRBJ1-3, with 8 bases matching TRBD1. From germline, CDR1 is MNHEY and CDR2 SMNVEV (reference sequence). The V gene end was trimmed by 5 bases and the J gene end by 0 bases; junction bases not matched to a gene: 9. The CDR3 is 17 residues long. Written as DNA, the CDR3 is TGTGCCAGCAGTCTACAGGGACAGGCGCTCTCTGGAAACACCATATATTTT. Protein sequence: CASSLQGQALSGNTIYF.

This clone has a single count. J is TRBJ2-7 and V is TRBV7-9; D tentatively reads TRBD1 or TRBD2 (6 bases each). V was shortened by 8 bases and J by 7 bases, with 15 bases between the two germline ends. CDR3 length equals 12 residues. CDR1 SEHNR and CDR2 FQNEAQ come from the germline V gene (reference sequence). CDR3 sequence (DNA): TGTGCCAGCGGCAGGGGAGGAAGAGAGCAGTACTTC. It is translated as CASGRGGREQYF.

This clone was seen a single time. This chain links TRBV4-1 with TRBJ1-6, with a possible D match to TRBD1 (6 bases). CDR3 length equals 14 residues. V lost 6 bases to trimming and J lost 7 bases, with 13 bases between them. Germline V gene data show CDR1 as MGHRA and CDR2 as YSYEKL. The CDR3 sequence: CASRVGQSNSPLHF. The CDR3 DNA follows: TGCGCCAGCAGGGTCGGACAGTCAAATTCACCCCTCCACTTT.

This clone showed up just once. The CDR3: CASSLFVSGNTIYF. In DNA form, the CDR3 reads TGTGCCAGCAGCTTGTTTGTATCGGGAAACACCATATATTTT. The chain uses TRBV5-6 and TRBJ1-3, with D unclear. Trimming took off 1 base at V and 4 bases at J, with 9 bases between the two ends. The CDR3 loop spans 14 amino acids. CDR1 is SGHDT, CDR2 YYEEEE, per germline.

The V gene is TRBV15, the J gene TRBJ2-7, with 12 positions matching TRBD2. The CDR3 sequence is 19 residues long. The V gene end was trimmed by 0 bases and the J gene end by 4 bases; junction bases not matched to a gene: 13. Germline CDR1 reads LNHNV; CDR2 reads YYDKDF (reference sequence). For the CDR3, the DNA is TGTGCCACCAGCAGAGATCTTGGGTTGGTGACTAGCGGGGGTTACGAGCAGTACTTC. This translates into CATSRDLGLVTSGGYEQYF. The full variable domain, completed using reference TRBV15 and TRBJ2-7, is DAMVIQNPRYQVTQFGKPVTLSCSQTLNHNVMYWYQQKSSQAPKLLFHYYDKDFNNEADTPDNFQSRRPNTSFCFLDIRSPGLGDTAMYLCATSRDLGLVTSGGYEQYFGPGTRLTVT.

This chain links TRBV5-1 with TRBJ1-1; possible D gene TRBD1, 6 bases. V was pared by 9 bases and J by 1 base, with 16 bases between. The CDR3 has 14 amino acids. Germline CDR1 is SGHRS and CDR2 is YFSETQ. The CDR3 nucleotides are TGCGCCACCTCGAGGTCGGACAGGAACACTGAAGCTTTCTTT. Protein: CATSRSDRNTEAFF.

This clone was counted a single time. The chain couples TRBV5-8 to TRBJ2-5, with 10 bases identical to TRBD1. V gave up 3 bases and J gave up 6 bases; unmatched junction bases: 5. From germline, CDR1 is SGHTS and CDR2 YDEGEE. The CDR3 covers 14 residues. The CDR3: CASSWTGGIKTQYF. The DNA of the CDR3 is TGTGCCAGCAGCTGGACAGGGGGAATAAAGACCCAGTACTTC.

V and J are TRBV2 and TRBJ1-4; 9 bases line up with TRBD1. The germline V gene has CDR1 SNHLY and CDR2 FYNNEI. The CDR3 sequence is 14 residues long. V lost 5 bases, J lost 8 bases, and 6 bases stayed unmatched. CDR3 residues: CASSQDRGDEKLFF. The CDR3 DNA follows: TGTGCCAGCAGTCAGGACAGGGGAGACGAAAAACTGTTTTTT.

The rearrangement links TRBV6-1 to TRBJ2-1, with a weak D call TRBD1 (5 bases). The CDR3 is made up of 15 amino acids. The V end was cut by 2 bases, the J end by 6 bases, with 14 bases between. Germline V gives CDR1 MNHNS, CDR2 SASEGT. This chain's CDR3 is CASSEYAGQFNEQFF. DNA of the CDR3: TGTGCCAGCAGTGAATACGCAGGGCAATTCAATGAGCAGTTCTTC.

Details on this clone: Other DNA sequences in the sample encode the same CDR3. CDR3 DNA: TGTGCCAGCAGCTTGGGACTAGCGGGGTACACGCAGTATTTT. This gives the protein CASSLGLAGYTQYF. This chain connects TRBV7-2 to TRBJ2-3; TRBD2 aligns across 13 bases. Germline trimming cut 3 bases from V and 9 bases from J; bases unmatched to any gene: 3. This CDR3 has 14 amino acids. Germline V gene sequence: CDR1 SGHTA, CDR2 FQGNSA.

This clone was found a few times. The V and J genes are TRBV28 and TRBJ1-2; D might be TRBD1 (6 bases). The CDR3 totals 17 residues. Germline V gives CDR1 MDHEN, CDR2 SYDVKM. V shed 4 bases and J shed 5 bases, with 23 bases lying between them. CDR3 bases: TGTGCCAGCAGTTCCGGATCTGGGGGGGGCGCTCTTTATGGCTACACCTTC. Protein sequence: CASSSGSGGGALYGYTF.

V usage is TRBV9 and J usage is TRBJ2-5; 12 bases are shared with TRBD2. CDR3 length equals 18 residues. CDR1 and CDR2 from the germline V gene are SGDLS and YYNGEE. V shed 3 bases, J shed 1 base, and the junction held 10 bases outside the gene matches. CDR3 protein: CASSARASGGAGQETQYF. The CDR3 DNA reads TGTGCCAGCAGCGCGCGGGCTAGCGGGGGGGCCGGCCAAGAGACCCAGTACTTC.

This clone has a handful of counts. The chain is built from TRBV4-1 and TRBJ2-2, with D tentatively TRBD1 or TRBD2 (7 bases each). The CDR3 covers 16 residues. Germline V gene data show CDR1 as MGHRA and CDR2 as YSYEKL. V gave up 5 bases and J gave up 3 bases, with 16 bases separating them. As DNA, the CDR3 is TGCGCCAGCAGCGCGAGGGCAGGGGGGGACACCGGGGAGCTGTTTTTT. Translation: CASSARAGGDTGELFF.